The T cell receptor beta chain described here comes from a study of Graves' ophthalmopathy and Graves' hyperthyroidism. Disease in donors with ophthalmopathy had moderate-to-severe activity, CAS ≥3, NOSPECS ≥4 and under 3 months' duration. Amplified TCR beta CDR3 regions were obtained using RNA transcripts as template. Investigators did first-round RT-PCR with HTBI primers, then second-round multiplex PCR. TCRdb reanalysed the multiplex PCR reads using MiXCR and keeps one entry per CDR3 protein. Of 450,000 or so distinct CDR3 sequences listed, under 15% were seen once; the top ten hold around 9.8%. CDR3 length equals 14 residues. Deletions cut 0 bases from V and 6 bases from J, with 11 bases between. Germline CDR1 reads GTSNPN; CDR2 reads SVGIG (reference sequence). A few counts support this clonotype.

The V and J genes are TRBV30 and TRBJ2-2; D is possibly TRBD2 (5 bases). Sequenced: blood. The clonotype originates from a woman in her twenties or thirties with Graves' ophthalmopathy. This chain's CDR3 is CAWSVGVGAGELFF. The CDR3 bases are TGTGCCTGGAGTGTAGGTGTGGGAGCCGGGGAGCTGTTTTTT.